The T cell receptor beta chain described here comes from a study of control samples from healthy donors and cancer patients. Generated by immunoSEQ multiplex PCR, the TCRdb table keeps only in-frame clones and is missing some. The sample carries approximately 99,000 clones, almost 85% recorded once. This CDR3 spans 13 amino acids. Germline V gene lookup returns CDR1 SGHTA and CDR2 FQGNSA. V gave up 5 bases and J gave up 3 bases; unmatched junction bases: 4. The sequence came from a man aged 18 to 30 in good health. The gene calls are TRBV7-2 and TRBJ2-7, with 7 bases that match TRBD1. The sample was blood. The CDR3 region has the DNA TGTGCCAGCAGCCCTTGGGACAGCTACGAGCAGTACTTC. This translates into CASSPWDSYEQYF.